This is a list of T cell receptor beta chains from one sample in a study of memory CD4+ T cells and cytomegalovirus serostatus. Method: immunoSEQ multiplex PCR; TCRdb's copy keeps in-frame clones and lacks some. The table shows about 50,000 clones, with about three quarters occurring only once. Sequenced: memory CD4+ T cells from blood. The receptors shown here come from an adult in good health and CMV-seronegative. The CDR3 runs from the conserved cysteine through the conserved F or W. Each record gives: V gene, J gene, clone size, D gene, CDR3 DNA, CDR3 protein. D genes are given only for firm matches. Size tells how often a clone was seen (once, few, many) or the class of an expanded clone, and some rows leave it out.

v_call: TRBV29-1; j_call: TRBJ2-7; clone_size: NA; d_call: NA; cdr3_nt: TGCAGCGTCTCACTACTGGAAACCCGAGGGGAGTACTTC; cdr3_aa: CSVSLLETRGEYF
v_call: TRBV11-3; j_call: TRBJ2-3; clone_size: few; d_call: TRBD2; cdr3_nt: TGTGCCAGCAGCTCCTTAGCGGGGGGCGCAGATACGCAGTATTTT; cdr3_aa: CASSSLAGGADTQYF
v_call: TRBV18; j_call: TRBJ2-7; clone_size: NA; d_call: TRBD1; cdr3_nt: TGTGCCAGCTCACCCCGGCAGGGGGAAGCCTACGAGCAGTACTTC; cdr3_aa: CASSPRQGEAYEQYF
v_call: TRBV18; j_call: TRBJ2-3; clone_size: few; d_call: NA; cdr3_nt: TGTGCCAGCTCACCACCCGGACTTAGGGTAGATACGCAGTATTTT; cdr3_aa: CASSPPGLRVDTQYF
v_call: TRBV11-3; j_call: TRBJ2-1; clone_size: NA; d_call: TRBD1; cdr3_nt: TGTGCCAGCAGCTTAGAGGGACAGGGTGGGGAGCAGTTCTTC; cdr3_aa: CASSLEGQGGEQFF
v_call: TRBV5-8; j_call: TRBJ1-6; clone_size: NA; d_call: NA; cdr3_nt: TGTGCCAGCAGCTCGGACAGCCAAAATTCACCCCTCCACTTT; cdr3_aa: CASSSDSQNSPLHF
v_call: TRBV28; j_call: TRBJ1-3; clone_size: NA; d_call: NA; cdr3_nt: TGTGCCAGCAGTTTATTGAGGGTTCCTGGAAACACCATATATTTT; cdr3_aa: CASSLLRVPGNTIYF
v_call: TRBV7-8; j_call: TRBJ1-1; clone_size: medium-sized; d_call: NA; cdr3_nt: TGTGCCAGCAGCGGGCCGGGTGACACTGAAGCTTTCTTT; cdr3_aa: CASSGPGDTEAFF
v_call: TRBV7-2; j_call: TRBJ2-5; clone_size: NA; d_call: TRBD2; cdr3_nt: TGTGCCAGCATCGCTAGCGGGGGTGGTTTTGAGACCCAGTACTTC; cdr3_aa: CASIASGGGFETQYF
v_call: TRBV19; j_call: TRBJ1-2; clone_size: NA; d_call: NA; cdr3_nt: TGTGCCAGTAGGGGGACTACTATCAATGGCTACACCTTC; cdr3_aa: CASRGTTINGYTF
v_call: TRBV6-1; j_call: TRBJ1-5; clone_size: NA; d_call: NA; cdr3_nt: TGTGCCAGCAAGGGTAGGGGGTTCATGAATCAGCCCCAGCATTTT; cdr3_aa: CASKGRGFMNQPQHF
v_call: TRBV27; j_call: TRBJ2-2; clone_size: NA; d_call: NA; cdr3_nt: TGTGCCAGCAGTTTGGTATCCGGGAACACCGGGGAGCTGTTTTTT; cdr3_aa: CASSLVSGNTGELFF
v_call: TRBV7-3; j_call: TRBJ2-3; clone_size: few; d_call: NA; cdr3_nt: TGTGCCAGCAGCATCGGACAAGGCATAACTAGCACAGATACGCAGTATTTT; cdr3_aa: CASSIGQGITSTDTQYF
v_call: TRBV5-1; j_call: TRBJ1-1; clone_size: NA; d_call: TRBD1; cdr3_nt: TGCGCCAGCAGCCCGGACAGGGTTATGAACACTGAAGCTTTCTTT; cdr3_aa: CASSPDRVMNTEAFF
v_call: TRBV4-2; j_call: TRBJ2-7; clone_size: NA; d_call: NA; cdr3_nt: TGTGCCAGCAGCCCCTCGGGCGGGGCCCTCTCCTACGAGCAGTACTTC; cdr3_aa: CASSPSGGALSYEQYF
v_call: TRBV19; j_call: TRBJ1-1; clone_size: NA; d_call: NA; cdr3_nt: TGTGCCAGTAGCATCTCCGGGACGTGGCGGTCTGAAGCTTTCTTT; cdr3_aa: CASSISGTWRSEAFF
v_call: TRBV28; j_call: TRBJ2-5; clone_size: few; d_call: TRBD2; cdr3_nt: TGTGCCAGCAGTATTCTAGCGGGGACTATCGGGACCCAGTACTTC; cdr3_aa: CASSILAGTIGTQYF
v_call: TRBV7-8; j_call: TRBJ2-5; clone_size: NA; d_call: NA; cdr3_nt: TGTGCCAGCAGCTTAGGGGGCACGGGCGGCGGGACCCAGTACTTC; cdr3_aa: CASSLGGTGGGTQYF
v_call: TRBV30; j_call: TRBJ2-3; clone_size: NA; d_call: TRBD1; cdr3_nt: TGTGCCTGGAGAGGGACAGGGAGAACCGATACGCAGTATTTT; cdr3_aa: CAWRGTGRTDTQYF
v_call: TRBV6-1; j_call: TRBJ2-7; clone_size: few; d_call: TRBD1; cdr3_nt: TGTGCCAGTACCCGGGACAGGGCCGACGAGCAGTACTTC; cdr3_aa: CASTRDRADEQYF
v_call: TRBV7-9; j_call: TRBJ1-6; clone_size: few; d_call: TRBD1; cdr3_nt: TGTGCCAGCAGCCTGCGACAGGGAGATAATTCACCCCTCCACTTT; cdr3_aa: CASSLRQGDNSPLHF
v_call: TRBV5-1; j_call: TRBJ2-2; clone_size: NA; d_call: TRBD1; cdr3_nt: TGCGCCAGCAGCTCACACCGGGACAGGCTCACCGGGGAGCTGTTTTTT; cdr3_aa: CASSSHRDRLTGELFF
v_call: TRBV7-9; j_call: TRBJ2-5; clone_size: few; d_call: TRBD2; cdr3_nt: TGTGCCAGCAGCTTCCAAGGACTAGCGGGACCCCAAGAGACCCAGTACTTC; cdr3_aa: CASSFQGLAGPQETQYF
v_call: TRBV7-2; j_call: TRBJ2-5; clone_size: NA; d_call: TRBD2; cdr3_nt: TGTGCCAGCAGCTTAGCTTCTAGCGGGGGGGCCAGGGAGACCCAGTACTTC; cdr3_aa: CASSLASSGGARETQYF
v_call: TRBV5-1; j_call: TRBJ1-6; clone_size: NA; d_call: TRBD1; cdr3_nt: TGCGCCAGCAGCTTGACACCGGACAGGTGGATTAATTCACCCCTCCACTTT; cdr3_aa: CASSLTPDRWINSPLHF
v_call: TRBV7-3; j_call: TRBJ2-1; clone_size: NA; d_call: NA; cdr3_nt: TGTGCCAGCAGCTCCCGTGGGGACCGTTTATACAATGAGCAGTTCTTC; cdr3_aa: CASSSRGDRLYNEQFF